This T cell receptor (beta chain) was recorded in a study of shared clonotypes between healthy human individuals. Across the whole study: CD4 naive and CD4 memory each took three plates per donor, while CD8 naive took two and CD8 memory one. Study observations and caveats: The small donor group covered limited genetic and exposure diversity.

A split of CD4+ cells into CD45RA+ naive and CD45RA-negative memory subsets was performed. This CDR3 has 15 amino acids. Some clones are missing from TCRdb's copy, which holds only in-frame ones; the method was immunoSEQ multiplex PCR. The table records about 2.3 million clones, less than 95% of them present only once. Concerning this clone itself: Its target is unknown.

V is TRBV21-1 and J is TRBJ2-7; TRBD2 was called by the table and not checked on the DNA. TRBV21-1 counts as a pseudogene. This sequence was found in a young man in good health. Some clones in this sample may be carry-over from other donors' samples. The specimen was naive CD4+ T cells from PBMCs. This sample's subset: CD45RA+ positively selected. The CDR3 is CASSKDGGTDYEQYF. DNA for the CDR3: TGTGCCAGCAGCAAAGATGGAGGGACGGACTACGAGCAGTACTTC.